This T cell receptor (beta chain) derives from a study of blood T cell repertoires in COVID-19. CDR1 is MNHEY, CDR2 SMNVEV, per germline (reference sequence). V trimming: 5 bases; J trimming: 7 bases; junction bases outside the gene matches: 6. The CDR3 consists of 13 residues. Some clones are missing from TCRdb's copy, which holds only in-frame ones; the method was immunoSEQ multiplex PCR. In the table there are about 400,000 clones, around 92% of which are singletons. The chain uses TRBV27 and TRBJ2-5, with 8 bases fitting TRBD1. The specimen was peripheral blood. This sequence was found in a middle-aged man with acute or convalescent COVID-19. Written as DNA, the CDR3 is TGTGCCAGCAGTCAACAGGGGGGAGGGACCCAGTACTTC. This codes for CASSQQGGGTQYF.